This T cell receptor (beta chain) is from a study of blood T cell repertoires in COVID-19. Data came from immunoSEQ multiplex PCR; TCRdb stores just in-frame clones and leaves some out. The sample has 200,000 to 300,000 clones; 80% to 90% are singletons. The receptor was isolated from a man aged 45 to 65 with acute or convalescent COVID-19. Sequences were obtained from peripheral blood.

CDR3: CASSFQGSYEQYF. In nucleotides, the CDR3 is TGTGCCAGCAGCTTTCAGGGTTCCTACGAGCAGTACTTC. V and J are TRBV5-6 and TRBJ2-7; D possibly corresponds to TRBD1 (5 bases). Germline V lookup: CDR1 SGHDT, CDR2 YYEEEE. The V end lost 2 bases, the J end lost 1 base, and 7 bases lay between the germline ends. The CDR3 totals 13 residues. Using reference TRBV5-6 and TRBJ2-7 for the parts outside the CDR3, the full variable domain is DAGVTQSPTHLIKTRGQQVTLRCSPKSGHDTVSWYQQALGQGPQFIFQYYEEEERQRGNFPDRFSGHQFPNYSSELNVNALLLGDSALYLCASSFQGSYEQYFGPGTRLTVT.